Following are 8 T cell receptor beta chains from one sample sequenced in a study of Ad26.COV2.S vaccination and SARS-CoV-2 variants. Sequenced by immunoSEQ multiplex PCR; TCRdb stores in-frame clones only, minus some. In the table there are approximately 420,000 clones, approximately 87% of which are singletons. Documented treatment: 15 to 20 received Ad26.COV2.S at low or high dose, single or two shots; about 5 received placebo; per-sample allocation not given. Specimens were obtained on day 63 following the first vaccine or placebo injection. Specimen: peripheral blood, collected in a trial of Ad26.COV2.S vaccine versus placebo. Receptors originate from a person aged 18 to 65 who received the Ad26.COV2.S COVID-19 vaccine or a placebo.

The rearrangement links TRBV11-2 to TRBJ2-7, with no clear D. Germline CDR1 is SGHAT and CDR2 is FQNNGV. The CDR3 contains 16 residues. The ends were cut back, 2 bases at V and 1 base at J, with 15 bases in the middle. The CDR3 sequence: CASSLTTGPGSYEQYF. CDR3 sequence (DNA): TGTGCCAGCAGCTTAACTACCGGCCCCGGGTCCTACGAGCAGTACTTC.

The rearrangement uses TRBV7-3 and TRBJ2-1; TRBD2 agrees at 12 bases. The junction had 7 bases not matched to a gene; V was cut back by 3 bases and J by 7 bases. The CDR3 runs 16 residues. Germline V CDR1 and CDR2: SGHTA, FQGTGA. CDR3 sequence: CASSFLAGGLGNEQFF. The CDR3 DNA sequence: TGTGCCAGCAGCTTCCTAGCGGGGGGGCTAGGGAATGAGCAGTTCTTC.

This chain joins TRBV2 and TRBJ2-7; D is possibly TRBD1 (5 bases). The CDR3 length is 14 residues. In germline, CDR1 is SNHLY, CDR2 FYNNEI. Deletions cut 6 bases from V and 1 base from J, with 13 bases between. Written as DNA, the CDR3 is TGTGCCAGCAGCCCTCAGGGTCAATCCTACGAGCAGTACTTC. It codes for CASSPQGQSYEQYF.

The chain is built from TRBV6-6 and TRBJ2-6; the D is unclear. The V gene lost 5 bases and the J gene lost 0 bases, with 8 bases spanning the gap. This CDR3 has 15 amino acids. Germline V CDR1 and CDR2: MNHNY, SVGAGI (reference sequence). The CDR3 spells CASSKISSGANVLTF. The CDR3 DNA follows: TGTGCCAGCAGTAAAATCAGCTCTGGGGCCAACGTCCTGACTTTC.

The chain is built from TRBV10-3 and TRBJ2-1; 13 bases fit TRBD2. Germline-derived CDR1 and CDR2 are ENHRY and SYGVKD. Trimming took 8 bases from V and 0 from J; bases not matched to a gene: 4. The CDR3 loop spans 16 amino acids. CDR3 nucleotide sequence: TGTGCCATCCGCGGGACTAGCGGGGACTCCTACAATGAGCAGTTCTTC. The encoded protein is CAIRGTSGDSYNEQFF.

This clone was counted a few times. The CDR3 reads CASKMSHEQFF. The DNA for the CDR3 is TGTGCCAGCAAAATGTCGCATGAGCAGTTCTTC. The chain uses TRBV27 and TRBJ2-1; no reliable D call. Germline V gives CDR1 MNHEY, CDR2 SMNVEV (reference sequence). The CDR3 runs to 11 residues. The V end was cut by 7 bases, the J end by 8 bases, with 9 bases between.

Of note for this clone: A junction end diverges from the germline sequence, so it may reflect a read error. J is TRBJ2-6 and V is TRBV7-9; perhaps TRBD2 as D (6 bases). The CDR3 length is 14 residues. Germline lookup yields CDR1 SEHNR and CDR2 FQNEAQ (reference sequence). CDR3 bases: TGTGCCAGCACCTTAGCGGCCGGGGCCAACGTCCTGACTTTC. This encodes CASTLAAGANVLTF.

This clone was detected once. The chain is built from TRBV30 and TRBJ2-3, with a possible D match to TRBD2 (5 bases). The ends were cut back, 4 bases at V and 0 bases at J, with 14 bases in the middle. CDR1 and CDR2 from the germline V gene are GTSNPN and SVGIG (reference sequence). The CDR3 extends over 15 amino acids. As DNA, the CDR3 is TGTGCCTGGAACGAGGGCAGGATGAGCACAGATACGCAGTATTTT. Translating it yields CAWNEGRMSTDTQYF.